These 32 T cell receptor beta chains share one sample of origin, sequenced in a study of blood T cell repertoires in COVID-19 (dated by TCRdb to 2020 to 2022). Libraries were prepared through the immunoSEQ multiplex PCR assay. Here the immuneACCESS table is served through TCRdb, limited to in-frame sequences with V and J called. Missing clones are a known gap in these copies; in checked studies unresolved V genes cover under half, and the rest lacks a known reason. The sample table holds 140,000 or so clones, of which 85% were seen once. The top ten hold around 6.2% of the sample. The sequenced material came from PBMCs or T cells enriched from blood (not recorded which). Source of these receptors: a woman in her 40s who had recovered from COVID-19.

This clone was counted a single time. In DNA, the CDR3 is TGTGCCAGCAGCTCCGAGACAGGGACCCCCAATGAGCAGTTCTTC. Its translation is CASSSETGTPNEQFF. J is TRBJ2-1 and V is TRBV27; TRBD1 matches 7 bases. This CDR3 spans 15 amino acids. Germline V gives CDR1 MNHEY, CDR2 SMNVEV (reference sequence). V lost 6 bases and J lost 6; bases outside the gene matches: 11.

This chain links TRBV5-1 with TRBJ2-1; maybe TRBD1 (6 bases). CDR1 is SGHRS, CDR2 YFSETQ, per germline. V was pared by 3 bases and J by 7 bases, with 17 bases between. This CDR3 spans 15 amino acids. This CDR3 is CASSSGDALKNEQFF. In nucleotides, the CDR3 is TGCGCCAGCAGCTCAGGGGACGCTCTAAAAAATGAGCAGTTCTTC.

This chain connects TRBV19 to TRBJ2-7; 7 nucleotides match TRBD2. The CDR3 is 14 amino acids. Unmatched junction bases numbered 9, after V lost 4 bases and J lost 6 bases. From germline, CDR1 is LNHDA and CDR2 SQIVND (reference sequence). The CDR3 here is CASSRAGDRPEQYF. CDR3 nucleotides: TGTGCCAGTAGTAGGGCGGGAGATCGGCCCGAGCAGTACTTC.

The V and J genes are TRBV11-2 and TRBJ1-6, with a tentative D call TRBD1 (5 bases). Trimming removed 0 bases at V and 9 bases at J, with 9 bases between. CDR1 and CDR2 from the germline V gene are SGHAT and FQNNGV. The CDR3 length is 14 residues. CDR3 DNA: TGTGCCAGCAGCTTAGACAGGGTTGGTTCACCCCTCCACTTT. Its translation is CASSLDRVGSPLHF.

This chain connects TRBV14 to TRBJ1-2, with D uncertain. This CDR3 contains 12 residues. CDR1 is SGHDN and CDR2 is FVKESK in the germline V gene. The germline V and J ends were trimmed by 0 bases and 8 bases, with 7 bases remaining between them. CDR3 in amino acids: CASSQDLRGYTF. The CDR3 DNA reads as TGTGCCAGCAGCCAAGATCTGAGAGGCTACACCTTC.

As DNA, the CDR3 is TGTGCCAGCAGCGCACCGACAGGGAAGTACTATGGCTACACCTTC. Protein: CASSAPTGKYYGYTF. This sequence joins TRBV9 and TRBJ1-2; 7 nucleotides line up with TRBD1. The CDR3 has 15 amino acids. Germline loops: CDR1 SGDLS, CDR2 YYNGEE. Trimming cost V 3 bases and J 3 bases; bases outside gene matches: 8.

The genes are TRBV25-1 and TRBJ2-7; 15 bases align to TRBD2. The J segment lost 7 bases and the V segment lost 3 bases, leaving 4 bases of the junction unmatched. The germline gives CDR1 MGHDK, CDR2 SYGVNS. This CDR3 is built from 15 residues. This CDR3 is CASSDGTSGRREQYF. As DNA, the CDR3 is TGTGCCAGCAGTGATGGGACTAGCGGGAGGAGAGAGCAGTACTTC.

This clone was seen more than once but under ten times. V and J are TRBV7-2 and TRBJ1-6; D remains unclear. The CDR3 is 14 residues long. Germline V gene sequence: CDR1 SGHTA, CDR2 FQGNSA. The germline V and J ends were trimmed by 5 bases and 7 bases, with 12 bases remaining between them. CDR3 DNA sequence: TGTGCCAGCAGCATCCCCGGGAAGAATTCACCCCTCCACTTT. Amino acids: CASSIPGKNSPLHF.

The rearrangement uses TRBV6-5 and TRBJ2-5; 8 bases are shared with TRBD2. J gave up 4 bases and V 2 bases, and 6 bases lay outside the gene matches. Germline V gives CDR1 MNHEY, CDR2 SVGAGI. CDR3 size: 15 residues. CDR3 nucleotides: TGTGCCAGCAGTTACGGCGGGGGGCCTGCAGAGACCCAGTACTTC. Residues: CASSYGGGPAETQYF.

The chain couples TRBV9 to TRBJ2-7; no definite D call. The CDR3 contains 14 residues. The V and J ends lost 3 bases and 5 bases respectively, with 15 bases between them. Germline CDR1 reads SGDLS; CDR2 reads YYNGEE. CDR3 loop: CASSAPGFSHEQYF. DNA for the CDR3: TGTGCCAGCAGCGCACCGGGTTTTAGCCACGAGCAGTACTTC.

The chain joins TRBV2 to TRBJ2-7; weak D call: TRBD2 (6 bases). The CDR3 spans 15 residues. Per germline, CDR1 SNHLY and CDR2 FYNNEI. V gave up 4 bases and J gave up 3 bases, with 16 bases separating them. The CDR3 sequence: CASSGDSKWVYEQYF. CDR3 nucleotides: TGTGCCAGCAGTGGGGACTCCAAGTGGGTCTACGAGCAGTACTTC.

The rearrangement joins TRBV19 to TRBJ1-1; 10 positions agree with TRBD1. Per the germline V gene, CDR1 is LNHDA and CDR2 is SQIVND (reference sequence). CDR3 length: 15 residues. The trim removed 2 bases at V and 7 bases at J, leaving 7 bases unmatched. The CDR3 is CASSIPTGGRYEAFF. CDR3 DNA: TGTGCCAGTAGTATACCGACAGGGGGCCGTTATGAAGCTTTCTTT.

The V call is TRBV5-1, the J call TRBJ2-7, with 7 bases aligning to TRBD1. V trimming: 4 bases; J trimming: 5 bases; junction bases outside the gene matches: 6. Germline V gene sequence: CDR1 SGHRS, CDR2 YFSETQ. The CDR3 sequence is 13 residues long. CDR3 region: CASSGGTVDEQYF. CDR3 coding DNA: TGCGCCAGCAGCGGTGGGACAGTAGACGAGCAGTACTTC. Supplemented by reference TRBV5-1 and TRBJ2-7, the full variable domain reads KAGVTQTPRYLIKTRGQQVTLSCSPISGHRSVSWYQQTPGQGLQFLFEYFSETQRNKGNFPGRFSGRQFSNSRSEMNVSTLELGDSALYLCASSGGTVDEQYFGPGTRLTVT.

The chain joins TRBV7-6 to TRBJ2-1, with TRBD2 matching 7 bases. Trimming removed 1 base from V and 3 bases from J; junction bases left unmatched: 3. CDR3 length equals 15 residues. From germline, CDR1 is SGHVS and CDR2 FNYEAQ. The CDR3 protein is CASSLGGGGYNEQFF. Written as DNA, the CDR3 is TGTGCCAGCAGCTTAGGGGGCGGGGGCTACAATGAGCAGTTCTTC.

The chain links TRBV2 to TRBJ2-7; 7 bases fit TRBD2. Trimming removed 7 bases from V and 3 bases from J; junction bases left unmatched: 12. Germline CDR1 SNHLY, CDR2 FYNNEI. This CDR3 has 15 residues. CDR3 sequence reads: CASIPLRDYLYEQYF. The DNA of the CDR3 is TGTGCCAGCATTCCTCTCAGGGACTACCTCTACGAGCAGTACTTC.

The J gene is TRBJ2-7, the V gene TRBV9; maybe TRBD1 (6 bases). From germline, CDR1 is SGDLS and CDR2 YYNGEE. Trimming stripped 3 bases from V and 1 base from J, with 14 bases between. This CDR3 spans 15 amino acids. CDR3 residues: CASSAQGTPSYEQYF. CDR3 nucleotides: TGTGCCAGCAGCGCCCAGGGGACACCTTCCTACGAGCAGTACTTC.

The chain links TRBV29-1 to TRBJ2-3, with 9 nucleotides matching TRBD1. The CDR3 is 16 amino acids. Germline CDR1 reads SQVTM; CDR2 reads ANQGSEA. The V and J ends lost 6 bases and 1 base, in that order; junction bases with no gene match: 11. The CDR3, as DNA: TGCAGCGTATTCCTCCGGGACAGGGATGGCACAGATACGCAGTATTTT. Translated, it gives CSVFLRDRDGTDTQYF.

The chain links TRBV29-1 to TRBJ2-1, with 10 nucleotides matching TRBD2. The ends lost 7 bases at V and 4 bases at J; junction bases unmatched: 4. Germline lookup yields CDR1 SQVTM and CDR2 ANQGSEA. The length of the CDR3 is 13 residues. The DNA for the CDR3 is TGCAGCGCAGCGGGAGGGACATACAATGAGCAGTTCTTC. Its translation is CSAAGGTYNEQFF.

This clone was detected only a few times. The chain employs TRBV5-5 and TRBJ2-5, with 7 bases lining up with TRBD1. The CDR3 has 14 amino acids. Germline CDR1 reads SGHKS; CDR2 reads YYEKEE (reference sequence). With 0 bases clipped from V and 2 bases from J, the junction kept 1 base outside the gene matches. This chain's CDR3 is CASSLATGQETQYF. The CDR3, as DNA: TGTGCCAGCAGCTTGGCGACAGGGCAAGAGACCCAGTACTTC.

The chain couples TRBV30 to TRBJ2-1, with D maybe TRBD1 (7 bases). The germline CDR1 and CDR2 sequences are GTSNPN and SVGIG (reference sequence). V lost 6 bases and J 8 bases, leaving 20 bases between the germline ends. The CDR3 is made up of 14 amino acids. CDR3 nucleotide sequence: TGTGCCTGCAACCCCAGGGGGGTGGTCGATGAGCAGTTCTTC. Translation: CACNPRGVVDEQFF.

The rearrangement links TRBV7-6 to TRBJ1-1; no clear D gene. V was clipped by 6 bases and J by 6 bases, with 17 bases between them. The CDR3 has 14 residues. Germline CDR1 reads SGHVS; CDR2 reads FNYEAQ. The DNA of the CDR3 is TGTGCCAGCAGGAAAATGGAGAGTTCGGCTGAAGCTTTCTTT. This codes for CASRKMESSAEAFF.

Ten or more counts support this clone. The gene calls are TRBV19 and TRBJ1-4, with D possibly TRBD1 on 6 matching bases. The CDR3 extends over 15 amino acids. Germline CDR1 reads LNHDA; CDR2 reads SQIVND (reference sequence). Deletions cut 5 bases from V and 3 bases from J, with 13 bases between. This chain's CDR3 is CASSWGTTPNEKLFF. CDR3 coding DNA: TGTGCCAGTAGTTGGGGGACAACTCCTAATGAAAAACTGTTTTTT.

The V and J genes are TRBV4-1 and TRBJ1-1; D is unresolved. Deletions cut 6 bases from V and 3 bases from J, with 20 bases between. The CDR3 length is 16 residues. Per germline, CDR1 MGHRA and CDR2 YSYEKL. CDR3 DNA: TGCGCCAGCAGGCCATACTCAGAAGGGAGGGACACTGAAGCTTTCTTT. It codes for CASRPYSEGRDTEAFF.

The chain is built from TRBV24-1 and TRBJ2-1; 13 bases are shared with TRBD2. This CDR3 spans 15 amino acids. The trim removed 4 bases at V and 7 bases at J, leaving 3 bases unmatched. Germline CDR1 KGHDR, CDR2 SFDVKD. DNA of the CDR3: TGTGCCACCAGTGACGGGACTAGCGGGAAAAATGAGCAGTTCTTC. Its protein is CATSDGTSGKNEQFF.

The chain uses TRBV2 and TRBJ1-2; 7 bases map to TRBD1. After removal of 6 bases from V and 5 bases from J, the junction contained 3 bases not matched to a gene. The CDR3 has 12 residues. CDR1 is SNHLY, CDR2 FYNNEI, per germline. The CDR3: CASRTGIYGYTF. CDR3 nucleotide sequence: TGTGCCAGCAGGACAGGGATTTATGGCTACACCTTC.

The genes are TRBV19 and TRBJ2-1, with TRBD2 matching over 10 bases. V dropped 2 bases and J dropped 0; count of bases not matched to a gene: 10. CDR3 length: 19 amino acids. CDR1 is LNHDA, CDR2 SQIVND, per germline (reference sequence). This CDR3 reads CASSIFGLAARSSYNEQFF. CDR3 bases: TGTGCCAGTAGTATATTCGGACTAGCGGCGAGGAGCTCCTACAATGAGCAGTTCTTC.

This clone was seen only a few times. This CDR3 is CASSTWTDTEAFF. For the CDR3, the DNA is TGCGCCAGCAGCACCTGGACTGACACTGAAGCTTTCTTT. This chain joins TRBV5-1 and TRBJ1-1; D is undetermined. Germline V gene data show CDR1 as SGHRS and CDR2 as YFSETQ. The CDR3 sequence is 13 residues long. V gave up 4 bases and J gave up 3 bases, with 10 bases separating them.

V is TRBV11-2 and J is TRBJ2-3; 10 nucleotides match TRBD2. Trimming removed 5 bases from V and 5 bases from J; junction bases left unmatched: 7. The CDR3 has 15 amino acids. Germline CDR1 and CDR2: SGHAT and FQNNGV. The CDR3 region has the DNA TGTGCCAGCAGCCTAGGGATAGCGGGGGGAGATACGCAGTATTTT. This codes for CASSLGIAGGDTQYF.

The chain is built from TRBV18 and TRBJ2-2; D is undetermined. The CDR3 has 11 residues. Germline-derived CDR1 and CDR2 are KGHSH and LQKENI. Trimming pared 4 bases from V and 8 bases from J, leaving 5 bases between. CDR3 sequence (DNA): TGTGCCAGCTCACTTCCTGGGGAGCTGTTTTTT. The encoded protein is CASSLPGELFF.

This clone was seen a single time. As DNA, the CDR3 is TGTGCCAGCAGTGAAGCGAGCGGGACTACTAGCGGGAGGGCCAACGAGCAGTACTTC. Its protein is CASSEASGTTSGRANEQYF. V gene TRBV2 combines with J gene TRBJ2-7, with 13 bases lining up with TRBD2. V lost 0 bases and J lost 5; bases outside the gene matches: 13. The CDR3 has 19 residues. Germline values: CDR1 SNHLY, CDR2 FYNNEI.

The rearrangement links TRBV9 to TRBJ2-2, with TRBD2 as a possible D gene (5 bases). V was cut by 5 bases and J by 4 bases, with 12 bases left in between. The V gene's germline CDR1 is SGDLS and CDR2 YYNGEE. The CDR3 consists of 14 residues. The CDR3 sequence: CASRVGSGTGELFF. In DNA, the CDR3 is TGTGCCAGCAGGGTGGGCAGCGGCACCGGGGAGCTGTTTTTT.

V usage is TRBV2 and J usage is TRBJ1-2; 9 bases match TRBD1. This CDR3 spans 13 amino acids. Germline CDR1 and CDR2: SNHLY and FYNNEI. With 5 bases clipped from V and 4 bases from J, the junction kept 2 bases outside the gene matches. The CDR3: CASSRDRAYGYTF. Written as DNA, the CDR3 is TGTGCCAGCAGTAGGGACAGGGCCTATGGCTACACCTTC.